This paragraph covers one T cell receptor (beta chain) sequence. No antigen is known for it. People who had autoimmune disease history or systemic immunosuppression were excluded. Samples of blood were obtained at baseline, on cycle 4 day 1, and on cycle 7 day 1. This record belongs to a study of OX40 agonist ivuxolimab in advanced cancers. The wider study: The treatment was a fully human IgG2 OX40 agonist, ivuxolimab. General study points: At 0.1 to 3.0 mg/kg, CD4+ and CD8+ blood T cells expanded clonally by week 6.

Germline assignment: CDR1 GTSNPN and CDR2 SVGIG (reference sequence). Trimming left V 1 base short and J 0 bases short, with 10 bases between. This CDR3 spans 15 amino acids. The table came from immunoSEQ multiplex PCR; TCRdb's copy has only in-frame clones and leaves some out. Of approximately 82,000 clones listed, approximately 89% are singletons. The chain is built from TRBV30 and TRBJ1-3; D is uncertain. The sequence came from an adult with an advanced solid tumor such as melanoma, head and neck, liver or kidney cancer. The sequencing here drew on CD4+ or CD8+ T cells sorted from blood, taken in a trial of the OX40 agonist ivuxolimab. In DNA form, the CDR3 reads TGTGCCTGGAGTGACGGATTCCTCTCTGGAAACACCATATATTTT. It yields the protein CAWSDGFLSGNTIYF.